This note documents a single T cell receptor (beta chain) sequence. Study processing details: Amplification of reference gene primers was used by the study to estimate nucleated cell counts. Using immunoSEQ multiplex PCR, the repertoire was profiled, and TCRdb retains in-frame clones only, with some absent. V and J calls and clone size come straight from that table; D and trimming were deduced from the DNA. This table holds some 140,000 clones, 75% to 85% found once. The data belong to a study of blood T cell repertoires in COVID-19. About the study: Acute and convalescent COVID-19 specimens originated in the United States, Italy and Spain.

Per germline, CDR1 MNHEY and CDR2 SMNVEV (reference sequence). The CDR3 length is 13 residues. V lost 5 bases and J 6 bases, leaving 8 bases between the germline ends. This TCR derives from a woman aged 55-70 years with COVID-19, enrolled during active disease. The specimen was peripheral blood. The gene calls are TRBV27 and TRBJ1-6; D might be TRBD1 (5 bases). Here the CDR3 reads CASSMTVNSPLHF. The CDR3 coding sequence is TGTGCCAGCAGTATGACAGTTAATTCACCCCTCCACTTT.